This T cell receptor (beta chain) appears in the sequencing data of a study of cytomegalovirus exposure and HLA in healthy donors. Background on the study: An earlier analysis found fewer than 140 million unique TCR beta sequences from about 190 million T cells.

The PCR employed 60 Vbeta primers together with 13 Jbeta primers. In the original workflow: Among the unique TCR beta chains that a later analysis counted, about 81 million in all, some 10 million were shared. Repertoires were generated with immunoSEQ multiplex PCR, while TCRdb's copy carries only in-frame clones and drops some. Clonal size and the V and J genes are those of that table, whereas D and trimming came from the DNA. This sample has more than 150,000 clones; nearly 80% occur once, and the top ten carry 6%. Germline loops: CDR1 SGHRS, CDR2 YFSETQ. With 5 bases clipped from V and 2 bases from J, the junction kept 11 bases outside the gene matches. The CDR3 consists of 17 residues. For this clone: Its antigen remains unknown.

General study results and limits: A link between a missense DCLRE1C variant and TCR beta V- and J-gene trimming emerged from a later analysis. Testing in vitro showed a few CMV-associated chains specific for CMV antigens.

The chain uses TRBV5-1 and TRBJ2-1; TRBD2 matches at 9 bases. Sequencing input: PBMCs. The sequence derives from a woman under 40 in good health and CMV-seropositive. The CDR3 is CASRESSGDFTYNEQFF. The CDR3 nucleotides read TGCGCCAGCAGGGAATCTAGCGGGGACTTCACCTACAATGAGCAGTTCTTC.